These T cell receptor beta chains were read from a single sample in a study of blood T cells in healthy people across ages. Each CDR3 protein gets one entry after TCRdb re-called the 5' RACE reads with MiXCR. In the table there are about 1,400,000 distinct CDR3 sequences, 55% to 75% of which are singletons. The sequenced sample consisted of blood. Receptors were obtained from a man younger than 30 in good health. The CDR3 runs from the conserved cysteine through the conserved F or W. A D gene is named only where the DNA matches it firmly. Clone sizes are given selectively: once, few, many, or a class where the clone is expanded.

v_gene	abundance	j_gene	d_gene	CDR3nt	CDR3aa
TRBV24-1	NA	TRBJ2-1	NA	TGTGCCCCATCAGGGTCCCACAATGAGCAGTTCTTC	CAPSGSHNEQFF
TRBV12-3/TRBV12-4	NA	TRBJ2-7	TRBD2	TGTGCCAGCAGTTTTCGGTCGGGGGGGGCGTACGAGCAGTACTTC	CASSFRSGGAYEQYF
TRBV20-1	many	TRBJ1-4	NA	TGCAGTGCTAGGCCCCTTACGGGGACCGAAAAACTGTTTTTT	CSARPLTGTEKLFF
TRBV2	NA	TRBJ1-5	NA	TGTGCCAGCAGTGAAGATGGACCCTATCAGCCCCAGCATTTT	CASSEDGPYQPQHF
TRBV20-1	NA	TRBJ2-5	NA	TGCAGTGCCCACGACCGGGGGTGGGAGACCCAGTACTTC	CSAHDRGWETQYF
TRBV10-1	NA	TRBJ2-2	NA	TGCGCCAGCAGCCCGGCGGGTGGGGAGCTGTTTTTT	CASSPAGGELFF
TRBV25-1	few	TRBJ2-1	NA	TGTGCCAGCAGTTTGGTGTCAACTGAGCAGTTCTTC	CASSLVSTEQFF
TRBV5-1	NA	TRBJ2-3	NA	TGCGCCAGCAGTGGGACGGGGTTGTCAGATACGCAGTATTTT	CASSGTGLSDTQYF
TRBV6-5	NA	TRBJ1-4	NA	TGTGCCAGCAGTTACTCGGGCGGGGAGGCTGAAAAACTGTTTTTT	CASSYSGGEAEKLFF
TRBV5-6	NA	TRBJ2-1	NA	TGTGCCAGCAGCTTAAACCGTGAACCAGGCAGGATTTACAATGAGCAGTTCTTC	CASSLNREPGRIYNEQFF
TRBV6-2/TRBV6-3	NA	TRBJ1-2	TRBD1	TGTGCCAGCAGAGACGGACAGGGTATTGGCTATGGCTACACCTTC	CASRDGQGIGYGYTF